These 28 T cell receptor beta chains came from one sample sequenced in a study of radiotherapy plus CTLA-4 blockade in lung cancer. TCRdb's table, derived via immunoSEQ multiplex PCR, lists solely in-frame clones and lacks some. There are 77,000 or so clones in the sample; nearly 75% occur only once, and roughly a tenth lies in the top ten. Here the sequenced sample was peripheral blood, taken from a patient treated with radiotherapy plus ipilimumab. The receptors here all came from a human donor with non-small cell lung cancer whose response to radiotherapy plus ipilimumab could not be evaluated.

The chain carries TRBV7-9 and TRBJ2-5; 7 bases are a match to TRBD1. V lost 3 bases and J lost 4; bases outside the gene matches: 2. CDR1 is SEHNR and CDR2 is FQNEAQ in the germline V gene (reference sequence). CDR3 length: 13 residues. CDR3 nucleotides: TGTGCCAGCAGCTTTAACAGGGGAGAGACCCAGTACTTC. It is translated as CASSFNRGETQYF. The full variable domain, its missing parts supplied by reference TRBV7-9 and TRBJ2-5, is DTGVSQNPRHKITKRGQNVTFRCDPISEHNRLYWYRQTLGQGPEFLTYFQNEAQLEKSRLLSDRFSAERPKGSFSTLEIQRTEQGDSAMYLCASSFNRGETQYFGPGTRLLVL.

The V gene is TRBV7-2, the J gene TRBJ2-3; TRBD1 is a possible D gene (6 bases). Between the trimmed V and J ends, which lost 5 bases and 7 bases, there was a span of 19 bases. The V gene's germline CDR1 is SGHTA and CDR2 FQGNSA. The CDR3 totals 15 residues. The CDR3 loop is CASSRDIVGTNTQYF. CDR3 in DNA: TGTGCCAGCAGCCGGGACATCGTCGGTACAAATACGCAGTATTTT.

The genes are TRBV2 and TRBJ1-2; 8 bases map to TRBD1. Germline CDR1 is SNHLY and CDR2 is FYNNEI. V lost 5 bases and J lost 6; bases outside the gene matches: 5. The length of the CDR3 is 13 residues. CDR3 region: CASSRTGLDGYTF. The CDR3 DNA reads TGTGCCAGCAGTCGGACAGGGCTGGATGGCTACACCTTC.

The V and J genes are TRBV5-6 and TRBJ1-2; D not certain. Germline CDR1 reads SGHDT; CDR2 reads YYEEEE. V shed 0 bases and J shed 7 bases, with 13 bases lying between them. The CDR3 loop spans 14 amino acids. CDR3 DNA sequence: TGTGCCAGCAGCTTGGTTTCGGTAACCGGTGGCTACACCTTC. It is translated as CASSLVSVTGGYTF.

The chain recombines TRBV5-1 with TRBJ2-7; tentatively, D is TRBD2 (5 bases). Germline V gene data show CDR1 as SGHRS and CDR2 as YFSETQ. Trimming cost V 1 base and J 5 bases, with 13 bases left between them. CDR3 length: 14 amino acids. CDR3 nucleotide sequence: TGCGCCAGCAGCTTGTCGGGGAATTTCGACGAGCAGTACTTC. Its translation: CASSLSGNFDEQYF. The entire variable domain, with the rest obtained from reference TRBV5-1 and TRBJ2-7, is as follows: KAGVTQTPRYLIKTRGQQVTLSCSPISGHRSVSWYQQTPGQGLQFLFEYFSETQRNKGNFPGRFSGRQFSNSRSEMNVSTLELGDSALYLCASSLSGNFDEQYFGPGTRLTVT.

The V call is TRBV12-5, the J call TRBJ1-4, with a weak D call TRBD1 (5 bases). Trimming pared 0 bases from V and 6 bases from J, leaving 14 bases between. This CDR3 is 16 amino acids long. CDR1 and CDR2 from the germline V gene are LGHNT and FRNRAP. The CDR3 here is CASGLVPFGDYEKLFF. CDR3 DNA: TGTGCTAGTGGTTTGGTACCATTTGGGGACTATGAAAAACTGTTTTTT.

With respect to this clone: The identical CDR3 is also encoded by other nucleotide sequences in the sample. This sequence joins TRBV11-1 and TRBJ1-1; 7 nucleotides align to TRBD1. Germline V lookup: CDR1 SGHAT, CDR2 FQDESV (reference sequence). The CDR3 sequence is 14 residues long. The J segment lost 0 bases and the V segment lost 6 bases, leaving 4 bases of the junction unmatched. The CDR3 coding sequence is TGTGCCAGCAGTTCCGACAGGGTGAACACTGAAGCTTTCTTT. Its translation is CASSSDRVNTEAFF.

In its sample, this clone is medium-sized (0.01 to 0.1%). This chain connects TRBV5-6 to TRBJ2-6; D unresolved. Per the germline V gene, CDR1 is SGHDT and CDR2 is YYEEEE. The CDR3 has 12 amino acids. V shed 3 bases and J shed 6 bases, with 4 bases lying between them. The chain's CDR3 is CASSSSANVLTF. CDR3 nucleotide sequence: TGTGCCAGCAGCTCGTCGGCCAACGTCCTGACTTTC.

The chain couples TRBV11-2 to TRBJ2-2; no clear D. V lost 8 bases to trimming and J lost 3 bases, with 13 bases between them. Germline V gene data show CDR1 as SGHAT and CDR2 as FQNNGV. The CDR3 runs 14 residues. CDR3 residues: CASEIRLYTGELFF. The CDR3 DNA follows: TGTGCCAGCGAAATCCGACTCTACACCGGGGAGCTGTTTTTT.

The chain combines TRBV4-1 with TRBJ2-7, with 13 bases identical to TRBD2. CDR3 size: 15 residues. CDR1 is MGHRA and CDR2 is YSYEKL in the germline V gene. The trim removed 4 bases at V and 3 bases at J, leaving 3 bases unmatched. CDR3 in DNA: TGCGCCAGCAGCCGACTAGCGGGGGGAAACTACGAGCAGTACTTC. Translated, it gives CASSRLAGGNYEQYF.

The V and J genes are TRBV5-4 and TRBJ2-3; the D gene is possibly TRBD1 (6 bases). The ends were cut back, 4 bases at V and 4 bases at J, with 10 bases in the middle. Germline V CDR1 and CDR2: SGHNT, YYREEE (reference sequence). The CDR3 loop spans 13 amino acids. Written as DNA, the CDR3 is TGTGCCAGCAGCGCCACAGGGCCAGATACGCAGTATTTT. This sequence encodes CASSATGPDTQYF.

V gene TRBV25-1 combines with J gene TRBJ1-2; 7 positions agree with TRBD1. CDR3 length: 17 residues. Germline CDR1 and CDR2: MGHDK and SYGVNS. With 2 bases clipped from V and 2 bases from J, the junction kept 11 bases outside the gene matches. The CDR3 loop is CASSEGGATGANYGYTF. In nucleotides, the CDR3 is TGTGCCAGCAGTGAAGGGGGCGCTACAGGGGCGAACTATGGCTACACCTTC.

The CDR3 sequence: CASAYDRVAGQPQHF. The CDR3 DNA reads TGTGCCAGCGCCTACGACAGGGTGGCCGGCCAGCCCCAGCATTTT. The chain links TRBV6-4 to TRBJ1-5; 7 bases fit TRBD1. With V trimmed by 8 bases and J by 7 bases, 14 bases remained unmatched. CDR3 size: 15 residues. Per the germline V gene, CDR1 is MRHNA and CDR2 is SNTAGT.

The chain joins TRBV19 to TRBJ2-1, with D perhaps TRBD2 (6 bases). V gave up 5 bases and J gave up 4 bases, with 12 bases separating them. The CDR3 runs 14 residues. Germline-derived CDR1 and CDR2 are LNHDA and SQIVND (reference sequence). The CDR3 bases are TGTGCCAGTAGTGGTAGCGGAGTTTACAATGAGCAGTTCTTC. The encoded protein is CASSGSGVYNEQFF. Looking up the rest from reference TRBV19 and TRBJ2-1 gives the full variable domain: DGGITQSPKYLFRKEGQNVTLSCEQNLNHDAMYWYRQDPGQGLRLIYYSQIVNDFQKGDIAEGYSVSREKKESFPLTVTSAQKNPTAFYLCASSGSGVYNEQFFGPGTRLTVL.

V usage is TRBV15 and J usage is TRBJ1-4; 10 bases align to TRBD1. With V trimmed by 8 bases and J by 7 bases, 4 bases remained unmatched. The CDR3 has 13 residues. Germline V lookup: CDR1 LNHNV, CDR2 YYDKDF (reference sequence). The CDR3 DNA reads TGTGCCACCGGCGGGACAGGGGCTGAAAAACTGTTTTTT. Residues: CATGGTGAEKLFF. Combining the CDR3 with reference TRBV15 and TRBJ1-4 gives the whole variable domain DAMVIQNPRYQVTQFGKPVTLSCSQTLNHNVMYWYQQKSSQAPKLLFHYYDKDFNNEADTPDNFQSRRPNTSFCFLDIRSPGLGDTAMYLCATGGTGAEKLFFGSGTQLSVL.

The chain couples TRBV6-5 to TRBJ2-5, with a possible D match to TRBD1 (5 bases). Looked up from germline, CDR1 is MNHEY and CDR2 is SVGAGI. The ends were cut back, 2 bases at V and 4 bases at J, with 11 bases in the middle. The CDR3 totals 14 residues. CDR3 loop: CASSYVQAGETQYF. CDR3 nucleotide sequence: TGTGCCAGCAGTTACGTACAGGCTGGAGAGACCCAGTACTTC.

The CDR3 spells CASSPILGAREQYF. CDR3 sequence (DNA): TGTGCCAGCAGCCCCATCCTTGGGGCCCGCGAGCAGTACTTC. This chain connects TRBV11-2 to TRBJ2-7, with a possible D match to TRBD1 (5 bases). Germline V gene data show CDR1 as SGHAT and CDR2 as FQNNGV. The CDR3 is made up of 14 amino acids. V was pared by 5 bases and J by 6 bases, with 17 bases between.

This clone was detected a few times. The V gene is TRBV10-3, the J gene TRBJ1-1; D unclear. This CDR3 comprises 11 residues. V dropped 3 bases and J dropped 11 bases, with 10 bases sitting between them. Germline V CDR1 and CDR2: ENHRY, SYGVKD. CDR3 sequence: CAISDGSRAFF. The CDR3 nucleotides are TGTGCCATCAGTGACGGGAGTCGGGCTTTCTTT.

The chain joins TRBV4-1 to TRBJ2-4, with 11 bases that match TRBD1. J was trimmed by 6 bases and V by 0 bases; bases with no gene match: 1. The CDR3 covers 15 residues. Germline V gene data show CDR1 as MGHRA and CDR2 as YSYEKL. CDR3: CASSQDGQGANIQYF. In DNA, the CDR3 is TGCGCCAGCAGCCAAGATGGACAGGGGGCAAACATTCAGTACTTC.

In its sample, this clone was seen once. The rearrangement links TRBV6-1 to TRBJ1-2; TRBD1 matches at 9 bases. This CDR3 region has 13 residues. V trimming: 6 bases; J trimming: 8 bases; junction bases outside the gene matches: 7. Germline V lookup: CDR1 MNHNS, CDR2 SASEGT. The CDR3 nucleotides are TGTGCCAGCAGAGTACAGGGGGCTGAAGGCTACACCTTC. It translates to CASRVQGAEGYTF.

The CDR3 DNA reads as TGTGCCAGCAGCGGCGAGGGACAGGGACTTTTCGAGCAGTACTTC. Translation: CASSGEGQGLFEQYF. The chain has TRBV5-6 and TRBJ2-7, with 9 bases lining up with TRBD1. The V segment lost 4 bases and the J segment 6 bases; nucleotides outside the gene matches: 11. This CDR3 has 15 residues. The V gene's germline CDR1 is SGHDT and CDR2 YYEEEE. The entire variable domain, with the rest obtained from reference TRBV5-6 and TRBJ2-7, is as follows: DAGVTQSPTHLIKTRGQQVTLRCSPKSGHDTVSWYQQALGQGPQFIFQYYEEEERQRGNFPDRFSGHQFPNYSSELNVNALLLGDSALYLCASSGEGQGLFEQYFGPGTRLTVT.

The CDR3 spells CASAFAGGGNEQFF. In DNA, the CDR3 is TGTGCCAGCGCCTTCGCGGGAGGGGGGAATGAGCAGTTCTTC. The chain recombines TRBV11-2 with TRBJ2-1, with TRBD2 matching 9 bases. The J segment lost 7 bases and the V segment lost 8 bases, leaving 9 bases of the junction unmatched. From germline, CDR1 is SGHAT and CDR2 FQNNGV. The CDR3 sequence is 14 residues long.

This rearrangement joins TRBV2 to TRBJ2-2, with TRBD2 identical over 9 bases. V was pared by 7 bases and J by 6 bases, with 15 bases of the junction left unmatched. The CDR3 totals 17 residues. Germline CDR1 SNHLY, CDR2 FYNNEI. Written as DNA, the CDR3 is TGTGCCAGCACCATTCAAGGCGGAGCGGGAGGCCCCGGGGAGCTGTTTTTT. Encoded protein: CASTIQGGAGGPGELFF.

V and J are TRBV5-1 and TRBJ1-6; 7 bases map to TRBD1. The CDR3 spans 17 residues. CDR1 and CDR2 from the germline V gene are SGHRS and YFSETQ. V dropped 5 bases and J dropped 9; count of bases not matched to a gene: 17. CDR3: CASSLWGEPRGRSPLHF. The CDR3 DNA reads TGCGCCAGCAGTTTGTGGGGGGAACCTAGGGGGCGTTCACCCCTCCACTTT.

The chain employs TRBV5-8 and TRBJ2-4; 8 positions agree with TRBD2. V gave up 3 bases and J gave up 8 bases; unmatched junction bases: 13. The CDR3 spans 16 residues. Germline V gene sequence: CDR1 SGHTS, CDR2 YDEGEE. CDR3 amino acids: CASSWAEAGGGDIQYF. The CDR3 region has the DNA TGTGCCAGCAGCTGGGCGGAGGCGGGAGGTGGGGACATTCAGTACTTC.

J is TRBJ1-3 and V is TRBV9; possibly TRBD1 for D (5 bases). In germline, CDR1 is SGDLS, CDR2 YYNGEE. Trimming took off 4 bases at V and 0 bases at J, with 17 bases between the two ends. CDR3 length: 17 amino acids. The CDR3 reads CASSPHLGTSSGNTIYF. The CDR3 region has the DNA TGTGCCAGCAGCCCCCACCTGGGGACTTCCTCTGGAAACACCATATATTTT.

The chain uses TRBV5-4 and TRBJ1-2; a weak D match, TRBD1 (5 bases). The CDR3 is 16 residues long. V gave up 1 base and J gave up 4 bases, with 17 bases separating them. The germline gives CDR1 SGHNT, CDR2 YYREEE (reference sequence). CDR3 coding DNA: TGTGCCAGCAGCTTGCCTAACGGGGGGACCTCCTATGGCTACACCTTC. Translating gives CASSLPNGGTSYGYTF.

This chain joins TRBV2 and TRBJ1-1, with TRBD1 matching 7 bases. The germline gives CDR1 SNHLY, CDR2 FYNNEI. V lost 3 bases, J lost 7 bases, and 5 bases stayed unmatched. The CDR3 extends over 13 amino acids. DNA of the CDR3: TGTGCCAGCAGTGACAGGGGGTCCCTTGAAGCTTTCTTT. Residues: CASSDRGSLEAFF.